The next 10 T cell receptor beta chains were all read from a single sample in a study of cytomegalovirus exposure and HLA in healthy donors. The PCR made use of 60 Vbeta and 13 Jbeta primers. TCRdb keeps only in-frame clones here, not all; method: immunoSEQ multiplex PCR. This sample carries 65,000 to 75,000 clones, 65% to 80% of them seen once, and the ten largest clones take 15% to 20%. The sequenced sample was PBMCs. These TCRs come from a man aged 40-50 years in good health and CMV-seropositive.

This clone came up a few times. In nucleotides, the CDR3 is TGTGCCAGCTCACCAATTCCAGGGGGCCATGGCTACACCTTC. It codes for CASSPIPGGHGYTF. The chain carries TRBV18 and TRBJ1-2; 8 positions match TRBD1. V trimming: 2 bases; J trimming: 6 bases; junction bases outside the gene matches: 5. The CDR3 loop spans 14 amino acids. Germline V gives CDR1 KGHSH, CDR2 LQKENI.

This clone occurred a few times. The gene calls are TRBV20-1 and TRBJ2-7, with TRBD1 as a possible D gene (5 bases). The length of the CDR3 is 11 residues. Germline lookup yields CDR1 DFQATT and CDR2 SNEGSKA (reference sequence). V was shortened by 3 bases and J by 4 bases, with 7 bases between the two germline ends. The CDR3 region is CSASRQYEQYF. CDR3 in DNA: TGCAGTGCTAGTAGACAGTACGAGCAGTACTTC.

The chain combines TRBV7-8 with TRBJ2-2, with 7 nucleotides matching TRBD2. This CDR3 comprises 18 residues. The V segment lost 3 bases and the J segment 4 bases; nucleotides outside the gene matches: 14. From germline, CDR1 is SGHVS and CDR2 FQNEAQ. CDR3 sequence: CASSLMVAREIGTGELFF. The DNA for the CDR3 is TGTGCCAGCAGCTTGATGGTTGCGCGGGAGATAGGCACCGGGGAGCTGTTTTTT.

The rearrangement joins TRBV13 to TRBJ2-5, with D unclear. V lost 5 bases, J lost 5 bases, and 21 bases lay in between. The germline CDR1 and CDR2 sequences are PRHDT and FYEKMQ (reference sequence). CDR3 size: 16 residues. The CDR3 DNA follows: TGTGCCAGCAGCGTGATGGGCGAAACCAACTCGGAGACCCAGTACTTC. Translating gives CASSVMGETNSETQYF.

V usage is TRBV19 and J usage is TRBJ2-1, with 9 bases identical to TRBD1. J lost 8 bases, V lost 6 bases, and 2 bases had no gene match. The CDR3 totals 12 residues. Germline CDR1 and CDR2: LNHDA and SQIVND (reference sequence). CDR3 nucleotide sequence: TGTGCCAGTAGGCGGGACAGGGATGAGCAGTTCTTC. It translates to CASRRDRDEQFF.

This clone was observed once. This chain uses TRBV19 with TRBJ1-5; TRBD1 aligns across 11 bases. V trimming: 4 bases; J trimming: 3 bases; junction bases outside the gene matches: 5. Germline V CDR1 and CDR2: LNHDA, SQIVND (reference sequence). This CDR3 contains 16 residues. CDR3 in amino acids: CASSNGQGAYNQPQHF. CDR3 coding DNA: TGTGCCAGTAGTAATGGACAGGGGGCGTACAATCAGCCCCAGCATTTT.

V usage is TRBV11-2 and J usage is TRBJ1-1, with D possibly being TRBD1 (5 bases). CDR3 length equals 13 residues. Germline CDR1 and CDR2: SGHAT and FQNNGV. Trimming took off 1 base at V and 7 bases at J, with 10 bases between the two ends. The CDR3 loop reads CASSLARDFEAFF. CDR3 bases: TGTGCCAGCAGCTTAGCCAGGGACTTTGAAGCTTTCTTT.

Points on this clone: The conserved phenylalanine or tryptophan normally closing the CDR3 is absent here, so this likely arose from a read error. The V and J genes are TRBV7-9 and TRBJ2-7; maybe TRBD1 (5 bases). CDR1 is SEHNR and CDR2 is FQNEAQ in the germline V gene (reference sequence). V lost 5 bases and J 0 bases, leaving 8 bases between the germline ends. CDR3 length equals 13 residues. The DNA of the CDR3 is TGTGCCAGCAGCCACGGACACTCCTACGAGCAGTACCTC. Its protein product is CASSHGHSYEQYL.

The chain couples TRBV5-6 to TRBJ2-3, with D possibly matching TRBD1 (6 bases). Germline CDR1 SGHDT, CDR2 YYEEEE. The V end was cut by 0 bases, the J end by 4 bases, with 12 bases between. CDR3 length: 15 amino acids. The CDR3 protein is CASSLAGQGSDTQYF. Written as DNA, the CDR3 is TGTGCCAGCAGCTTGGCTGGTCAGGGGTCAGATACGCAGTATTTT. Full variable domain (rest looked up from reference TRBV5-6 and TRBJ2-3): DAGVTQSPTHLIKTRGQQVTLRCSPKSGHDTVSWYQQALGQGPQFIFQYYEEEERQRGNFPDRFSGHQFPNYSSELNVNALLLGDSALYLCASSLAGQGSDTQYFGPGTRLTVL.

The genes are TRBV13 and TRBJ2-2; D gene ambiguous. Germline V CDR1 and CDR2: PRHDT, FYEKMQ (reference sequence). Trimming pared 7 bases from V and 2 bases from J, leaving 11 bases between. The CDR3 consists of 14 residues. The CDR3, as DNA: TGTGCCAGCACCGTTGGCGGAAACACCGGGGAGCTGTTTTTT. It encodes CASTVGGNTGELFF. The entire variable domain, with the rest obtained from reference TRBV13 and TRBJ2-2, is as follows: AAGVIQSPRHLIKEKRETATLKCYPIPRHDTVYWYQQGPGQDPQFLISFYEKMQSDKGSIPDRFSAQQFSDYHSELNMSSLELGDSALYFCASTVGGNTGELFFGEGSRLTVL.